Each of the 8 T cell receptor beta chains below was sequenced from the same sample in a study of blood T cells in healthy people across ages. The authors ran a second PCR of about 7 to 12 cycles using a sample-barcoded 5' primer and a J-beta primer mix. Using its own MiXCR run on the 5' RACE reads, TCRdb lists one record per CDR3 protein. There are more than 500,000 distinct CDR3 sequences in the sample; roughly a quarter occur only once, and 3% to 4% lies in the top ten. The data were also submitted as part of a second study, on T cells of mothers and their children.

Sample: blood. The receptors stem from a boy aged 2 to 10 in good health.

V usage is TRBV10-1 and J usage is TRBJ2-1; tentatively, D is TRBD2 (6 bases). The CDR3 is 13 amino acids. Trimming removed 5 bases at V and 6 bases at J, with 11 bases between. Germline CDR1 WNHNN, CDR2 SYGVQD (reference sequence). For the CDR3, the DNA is TGCGCCAGCAGTCCGGGACTGATCAATGAGCAGTTCTTC. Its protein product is CASSPGLINEQFF.

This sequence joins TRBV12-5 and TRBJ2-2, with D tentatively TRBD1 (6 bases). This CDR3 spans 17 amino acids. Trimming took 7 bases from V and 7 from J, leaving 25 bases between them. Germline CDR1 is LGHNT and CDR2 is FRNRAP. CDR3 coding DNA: TGTGCTAGTGCTTCACCCTCACCAGGACAGCCCCGCGGGGAGCTGTTTTTT. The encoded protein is CASASPSPGQPRGELFF.

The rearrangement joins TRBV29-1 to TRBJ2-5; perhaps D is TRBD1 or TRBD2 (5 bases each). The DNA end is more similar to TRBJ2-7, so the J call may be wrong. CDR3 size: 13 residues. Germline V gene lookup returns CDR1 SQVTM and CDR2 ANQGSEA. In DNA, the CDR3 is TGCAGCGTTCGGAGGCAGGGTACCTACGAGCAGTACTTC. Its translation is CSVRRQGTYEQYF.

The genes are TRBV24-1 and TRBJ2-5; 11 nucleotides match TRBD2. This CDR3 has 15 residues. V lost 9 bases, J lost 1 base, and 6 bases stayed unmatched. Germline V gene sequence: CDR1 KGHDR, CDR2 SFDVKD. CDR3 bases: TGTGCCACCGGTCGGCTAGCGGGAGGCCAAGAGACCCAGTACTTC. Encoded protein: CATGRLAGGQETQYF.

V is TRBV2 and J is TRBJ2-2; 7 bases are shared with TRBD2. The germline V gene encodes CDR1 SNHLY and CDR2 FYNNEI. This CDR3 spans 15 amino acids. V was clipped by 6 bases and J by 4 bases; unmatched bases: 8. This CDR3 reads CASREPSGPTGELFF. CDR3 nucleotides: TGTGCCAGCAGGGAACCTAGCGGACCCACCGGGGAGCTGTTTTTT.

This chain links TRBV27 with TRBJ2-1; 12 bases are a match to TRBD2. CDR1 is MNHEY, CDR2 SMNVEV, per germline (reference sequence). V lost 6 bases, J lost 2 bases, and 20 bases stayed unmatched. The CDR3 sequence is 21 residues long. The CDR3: CASSVGQGYLGLAGTYNEQFF. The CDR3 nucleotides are TGTGCCAGCAGCGTGGGACAGGGTTACCTAGGACTAGCGGGAACCTACAATGAGCAGTTCTTC.

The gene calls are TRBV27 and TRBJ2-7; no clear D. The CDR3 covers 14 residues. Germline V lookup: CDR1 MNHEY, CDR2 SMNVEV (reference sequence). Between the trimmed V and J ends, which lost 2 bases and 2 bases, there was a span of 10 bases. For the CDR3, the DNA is TGTGCCAGCAGTTTAGGTCCAGTTCCCTACGAGCAGTACTTC. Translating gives CASSLGPVPYEQYF.

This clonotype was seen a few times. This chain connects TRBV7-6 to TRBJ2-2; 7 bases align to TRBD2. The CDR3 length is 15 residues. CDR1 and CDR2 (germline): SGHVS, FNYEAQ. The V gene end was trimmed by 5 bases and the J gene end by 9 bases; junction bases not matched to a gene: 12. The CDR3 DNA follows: TGTGCCAGCAGCCAAGAGCGGGATCAGTTGCGGGAGCTGTTTTTT. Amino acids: CASSQERDQLRELFF.